These T cell receptor beta chains were read from a single sample in a study of T cell responses to AZD1222 COVID-19 vaccine. Method: immunoSEQ multiplex PCR; TCRdb's copy keeps in-frame clones and lacks some. Here the sample spans 70,000 to 90,000 clones, roughly 80% being singletons. The sequencing here drew on peripheral blood, taken on day 0 of AZD1222 vaccination. These receptors all come from an adult in good health. The CDR3 runs from the conserved cysteine through the conserved F or W. D genes are given only for firm matches. Clone size appears in some rows only: once, few, many, or a class for an expanded clone.

V gene	clone size	J gene	D gene	CDR3 DNA	CDR3 protein
TRBV11-2	few	TRBJ2-7	NA	TGTGCCAGCAGCTTAGGGTCGGCCAACGAGCAGTACTTC	CASSLGSANEQYF
TRBV7-8	few	TRBJ1-4	TRBD1	TGTGCCAGCAGCACCCGGCCCTGGGACAGGGGAGGTGAAAAACTGTTTTTT	CASSTRPWDRGGEKLFF
TRBV2	NA	TRBJ1-4	NA	TGTGCCAGCAGTCTAGGGACAATTCACAATGAAAAACTGTTTTTT	CASSLGTIHNEKLFF
TRBV7-9	NA	TRBJ2-7	NA	TGTGCCAGCAGCTTTCACGCGGTGGGCGAGCAGTACTTC	CASSFHAVGEQYF
TRBV6-5	NA	TRBJ2-5	NA	TGTGCCAGCAGTCGCCGACCGGGGGGGACAGAAGGCCAGTACTTC	CASSRRPGGTEGQYF
TRBV18	NA	TRBJ2-1	NA	TGTGCCAGCTCACCACTTAAGGGGGACGATGAGCAGTTCTTC	CASSPLKGDDEQFF
TRBV11-2	NA	TRBJ1-1	NA	TGTGCCAGCAGCTGGGATAGGGGTGAAGCTTTCTTT	CASSWDRGEAFF
TRBV3-1/TRBV3-2	NA	TRBJ2-1	NA	TGTGCCAGCAGCCAAGAACTAATCCTCTACAATGAGCAGTTCTTC	CASSQELILYNEQFF
TRBV5-8	NA	TRBJ1-4	TRBD1	TGTGCCAGCAGCTCGGGGACAGGGAAAAATGAAAAACTGTTTTTT	CASSSGTGKNEKLFF
TRBV7-9	NA	TRBJ1-6	NA	TGTGCCAGCAGCTTAGAAGGACCCCTCCACTTT	CASSLEGPLHF
TRBV2	NA	TRBJ1-2	TRBD1	TGTGCCAGCAGTGGAGGGGGCGACGGCTACACCTTC	CASSGGGDGYTF
TRBV28	once	TRBJ2-5	TRBD1	TGTGCCAGCAGTTTGGGACAGGGTGAGACCCAGTACTTC	CASSLGQGETQYF
TRBV5-5	NA	TRBJ1-5	TRBD1	TGTGCCAGCAGCGTCCAGGGGGATCAGCCCCAGCATTTT	CASSVQGDQPQHF
TRBV5-6	NA	TRBJ2-3	TRBD2	TGTGCCAGCAGCTTGGTAGCGGGAGGGACAGATACGCAGTATTTT	CASSLVAGGTDTQYF
TRBV29-1	NA	TRBJ1-1	NA	TGCAGCGGCACGGGGGCCGTGAGGACTGAAGCTTTCTTT	CSGTGAVRTEAFF
TRBV5-6	NA	TRBJ1-2	NA	TGTGCCAGCAGCTTCACCGGGCAGATTGGCTACACCTTC	CASSFTGQIGYTF
TRBV27	NA	TRBJ2-7	NA	TGTGCCAGCAGCTCCCCGGGGCAGGGGATCTACGAGCAGTACTTC	CASSSPGQGIYEQYF
TRBV7-9	NA	TRBJ1-5	NA	TGTGCCAGCAGCTTAGGCGCGGATAGCAATCAGCCCCAGCATTTT	CASSLGADSNQPQHF
TRBV3-1/TRBV3-2	NA	TRBJ2-7	NA	TGTGCCAGCAGCCTTCGGGACTCCTACGAGCAGTACTTC	CASSLRDSYEQYF
TRBV11-2	NA	TRBJ1-2	NA	TGTGCCAGCAGCTTAGGCAGGGAGAGCTACACCTTC	CASSLGRESYTF
TRBV3-1/TRBV3-2	NA	TRBJ1-2	TRBD1	TGTGCCAGCAGCCAAGAGGGACAGGGAGACTATGGCTACACCTTC	CASSQEGQGDYGYTF
TRBV6-4	NA	TRBJ1-1	NA	TGTGCCAGCAGTGCCACCGGGGGGCTGCGGACTGAAGCTTTCTTT	CASSATGGLRTEAFF
TRBV7-8	NA	TRBJ1-2	NA	TGTGCCAGCAGCTTAGGACCGAACTATGGCTACACCTTC	CASSLGPNYGYTF
TRBV18	NA	TRBJ2-1	NA	TGTGCCAGCTCACCACCGTCGATCAACAATGAGCAGTTCTTC	CASSPPSINNEQFF
TRBV29-1	NA	TRBJ1-2	TRBD1	TGCAGCGCCTATGGCGGGACAGGGATCTATGGCTACACCTTC	CSAYGGTGIYGYTF
TRBV23-1	NA	TRBJ2-2	NA	TGCGCCAGCACCTCCGGGACACAGAACACCGGGGAGCTGTTTTTT	CASTSGTQNTGELFF